One sample yielded the 10 T cell receptor beta chains listed below, sequenced in a study of vaccination effects on CD4 cells after COVID-19. The antigens for these receptors are not known. Sequencing was preceded by expansion of antigen-specific CD4+ T cells with viral peptide pools in the ViraFEST assay. Following an approximately ten-day culture, CD4+ T cells were purified. PCR confirmed that the person was infected with SARS-CoV-2 between March and December 2020. Clones were read by immunoSEQ multiplex PCR, and TCRdb kept only the in-frame ones, dropping some. Here the sample spans roughly 27,000 clones, about three quarters being singletons. The sequences come from CD4+ T cells from PBMCs cultured with HCoV-NL63 spike peptides, collected before COVID-19 vaccination. The source of these receptors is a human donor who had a prior SARS-CoV-2 infection.

The J gene is TRBJ2-1, the V gene TRBV6-6; TRBD2 agrees at 9 bases. The CDR3 is made up of 14 amino acids. Germline V CDR1 and CDR2: MNHNY, SVGAGI (reference sequence). Trimming removed 6 bases from V and 3 bases from J; junction bases left unmatched: 3. In nucleotides, the CDR3 is TGTGCCAGCAGCGGCGGGAGGGTCTACAATGAGCAGTTCTTC. Translation gives CASSGGRVYNEQFF.

The chain joins TRBV7-9 to TRBJ1-3; 8 positions agree with TRBD1. Germline V gene sequence: CDR1 SEHNR, CDR2 FQNEAQ (reference sequence). CDR3 length equals 17 residues. The trim removed 5 bases at V and 6 bases at J, leaving 15 bases unmatched. In DNA, the CDR3 is TGTGCCAGCAGCCATAACGCCGGGACAGGACGTGCAAACACCATATATTTT. Translation: CASSHNAGTGRANTIYF. Using reference TRBV7-9 and TRBJ1-3 for the parts outside the CDR3, the full variable domain is DTGVSQNPRHKITKRGQNVTFRCDPISEHNRLYWYRQTLGQGPEFLTYFQNEAQLEKSRLLSDRFSAERPKGSFSTLEIQRTEQGDSAMYLCASSHNAGTGRANTIYFGEGSWLTVV.

The rearrangement links TRBV30 to TRBJ1-1; D is unclear. CDR3 length equals 16 residues. The V gene lost 2 bases and the J gene lost 1 base, with 17 bases spanning the gap. Germline V gives CDR1 GTSNPN, CDR2 SVGIG (reference sequence). The CDR3 DNA follows: TGTGCCTGGAGTCCTCTTGGCCAGAGGCGGAACACTGAAGCTTTCTTT. Protein product: CAWSPLGQRRNTEAFF.

This chain joins TRBV29-1 and TRBJ1-4, with unresolved D. Trimming stripped 6 bases from V and 0 bases from J, with 11 bases between. This CDR3 is built from 14 residues. Germline loops: CDR1 SQVTM, CDR2 ANQGSEA. The CDR3 DNA reads TGCAGCGTATCCAAACTTGCAACTAATGAAAAACTGTTTTTT. Its translation: CSVSKLATNEKLFF.

This clone was observed a handful of times. The rearrangement links TRBV29-1 to TRBJ1-1; D might be TRBD1 (6 bases). The CDR3 totals 15 residues. The germline V and J ends were trimmed by 1 base and 5 bases, with 17 bases remaining between them. Germline CDR1 reads SQVTM; CDR2 reads ANQGSEA. The CDR3 coding sequence is TGCAGCGTTGAAGGTTTGAAGTGGGGGCGTACTGAAGCTTTCTTT. As protein: CSVEGLKWGRTEAFF.

CDR3 in DNA: TGTGCCATCGGCTCCGAGACCCAGTACTTC. It codes for CAIGSETQYF. This chain connects TRBV10-3 to TRBJ2-5; D call uncertain. Per the germline V gene, CDR1 is ENHRY and CDR2 is SYGVKD. Trimming stripped 8 bases from V and 5 bases from J, with 6 bases between. CDR3 length: 10 amino acids.

This clone was observed once. J is TRBJ2-1 and V is TRBV6-5, with 10 nucleotides matching TRBD1. There are 15 residues in the CDR3. CDR1 and CDR2 (germline): MNHEY, SVGAGI. The J segment lost 7 bases and the V segment lost 6 bases, leaving 9 bases of the junction unmatched. The CDR3 nucleotides read TGTGCCAGCAGGCCCGGGACAGGGGCCACAAATGAGCAGTTCTTC. Protein: CASRPGTGATNEQFF.

This sequence joins TRBV2 and TRBJ1-1; D is undetermined. Trimming took 1 base from V and 1 from J, leaving 4 bases between them. The CDR3 has 13 residues. The germline gives CDR1 SNHLY, CDR2 FYNNEI. This CDR3 is CASSEDGNTEAFF. The CDR3 bases are TGTGCCAGCAGTGAAGACGGGAACACTGAAGCTTTCTTT.

This clone is labeled as medium-sized (0.01 to 0.1%). V usage is TRBV12-3 or TRBV12-4 and J usage is TRBJ1-1; weak D call: TRBD1 (6 bases). The CDR3 sequence is 13 residues long. Trimming took off 6 bases at V and 8 bases at J, with 16 bases between the two ends. The CDR3 loop is CASSPEGQREAFF. CDR3 in DNA: TGTGCCAGCAGCCCCGAAGGACAGAGGGAAGCTTTCTTT.

In this sample, this clone turned up once. The chain combines TRBV7-3 with TRBJ2-2; 12 bases match TRBD2. This CDR3 contains 15 residues. Trimming took 8 bases from V and 7 from J; bases not matched to a gene: 8. Germline CDR1 SGHTA, CDR2 FQGTGA. CDR3 in amino acids: CASQQTSGSGGELFF. The CDR3 DNA sequence: TGTGCCAGCCAGCAGACTAGCGGGAGTGGCGGGGAGCTGTTTTTT.